This T cell receptor beta chain was sequenced in a study of ipilimumab plus nivolumab after autologous stem cell transplantation. General observations from the study: TCR repertoire, Treg phenotype and gut microbiota reportedly support more study of this approach.

This clone was counted a few times. Its antigen is still unknown. The method was immunoSEQ multiplex PCR; TCRdb's version includes in-frame clones alone and lacks a portion of them. The sample lists some 25,000 clones; just over 85% were seen once. The ends were cut back, 2 bases at V and 4 bases at J, with 20 bases in the middle. This CDR3 comprises 16 residues. The germline gives CDR1 SQVTM, CDR2 ANQGSEA. Patients got ipilimumab 1 mg/kg beginning 14 to 28 days post-transplant. Through week 26, nivolumab 3 mg/kg IV was given weeks 1, 4, 7, 10, then biweekly. This chain connects TRBV29-1 to TRBJ1-1; no clear D. Sequencing was performed on PBMCs, taken in a trial of ipilimumab plus nivolumab as post-transplant consolidation. This clonotype was sampled from a male donor with diffuse large B-cell lymphoma. The DNA for the CDR3 is TGCAGCGTTGAAAAGTTCGGGGTGGGGAGCAGCACTGAAGCTTTCTTT. This encodes CSVEKFGVGSSTEAFF.